This T cell receptor beta chain appears in the sequencing data of a study of blood T cell repertoires in COVID-19. Study overall: Sources were T cells, B-cell-depleted T cells, or PBMCs; the material itself was cDNA or gDNA.

Participants reported their clinical history, and cohort assignment relied on those reports. Before being deemed recovered, Cohort 3 donors had two negative PCRs, clearance, or symptom resolution. The junction had 7 bases not matched to a gene; V was cut back by 2 bases and J by 0 bases. From germline, CDR1 is KGHSH and CDR2 LQKENI. The length of the CDR3 is 17 residues. This table comes from immunoSEQ multiplex PCR, and its TCRdb copy is limited to in-frame clones, with some not included. The data show roughly 330,000 clones, around 84% seen once. The rearrangement joins TRBV18 to TRBJ1-1, with 9 bases aligning to TRBD1. The receptor was derived from a woman in her late teens or twenties who had recovered from COVID-19. Sequencing used PBMCs or T cells enriched from blood (not recorded which). CDR3 bases: TGTGCCAGCTCACCATTGCAAGGGACAGGGCTGAACACTGAAGCTTTCTTT. This gives the protein CASSPLQGTGLNTEAFF.